The text below deals with one T cell receptor (beta chain). Authors' processing steps: Amplification of reference gene primers was used by the study to estimate nucleated cell counts. The data were produced by immunoSEQ multiplex PCR, yet TCRdb's version contains in-frame clones alone and is incomplete. That table gives V, J and clone size, and the DNA gave D and trimming. The sample includes about 300,000 clones, 83% of them seen just once. This sample is part of a study of blood T cell repertoires in COVID-19. Across the study: Specimens from acute and convalescent COVID-19 originated in the United States, Italy and Spain.

V was trimmed by 0 bases and J by 0 bases, leaving 9 bases between them. The CDR3 is 15 amino acids. Germline CDR1 and CDR2: SGHNT and YYREEE (reference sequence). The source material was peripheral blood. The chain recombines TRBV5-4 with TRBJ1-2; maybe TRBD1 (5 bases). This receptor was identified in a woman in her forties or fifties with acute or convalescent COVID-19. In nucleotides, the CDR3 is TGTGCCAGCAGCTTGGCCCTGACAGCTAACTATGGCTACACCTTC. Encoded protein: CASSLALTANYGYTF. The variable domain in full, with the rest retrieved from reference TRBV5-4 and TRBJ1-2, is ETGVTQSPTHLIKTRGQQVTLRCSSQSGHNTVSWYQQALGQGPQFIFQYYREEENGRGNFPPRFSGLQFPNYSSELNVNALELDDSALYLCASSLALTANYGYTFGSGTRLTVV.